The rows below give T cell receptor beta chains drawn from one sample of a study of blood T cell dynamics during melanoma immunotherapy. Method: immunoSEQ multiplex PCR; TCRdb's copy keeps in-frame clones and lacks some. The data show almost 7,000 clones, about 85% seen once. The sample was blood, taken from a patient treated with checkpoint blockade. These receptors all come from a human donor with melanoma. Some clones in this sample may be carry-over from other donors' samples. CDR3s include the opening cysteine and the closing phenylalanine or tryptophan. D genes are given only for firm matches. Clone sizes are given selectively: once, few, many, or a class where the clone is expanded.

clone_size,v_call,j_call,d_call,cdr3_nt,cdr3_aa
-,TRBV28,TRBJ2-7,-,TGTGCCAGCAGTTCCGGTGTCCACGAGCAGTACTTC,CASSSGVHEQYF
-,TRBV2,TRBJ2-7,-,TGTGCCAGCAGTGAAGAGGGGGGGGGAAGCTCCTACGAGCAGTACTTC,CASSEEGGGSSYEQYF
-,TRBV4-2,TRBJ1-4,-,TGTGCCAGCAGCTTGGCTGACAGGTCGGAAAAACTGTTTTTT,CASSLADRSEKLFF
-,TRBV28,TRBJ1-6,TRBD1,TGTGCCAGCACCCCGGTCGGGGACAGATATAATTCACCCCTCCACTTT,CASTPVGDRYNSPLHF
-,TRBV5-1,TRBJ2-2,-,TGCGCCAGCACATTGGGGGGACACCGAACCGGGGAGCTGTTTTTT,CASTLGGHRTGELFF
-,TRBV5-1,TRBJ1-6,TRBD1,TGCGCCAGCAGCTTGAATTCCGGGACAGTCAATTCACCCCTCCACTTT,CASSLNSGTVNSPLHF
-,TRBV2,TRBJ2-7,-,TGTGCCAGCGAGGGGTTCGAACAATACGAGCAGTACTTC,CASEGFEQYEQYF
few,TRBV19,TRBJ2-7,-,TGTGCCAGTAGTATAACGGCGTCCTACGAGCAGTACTTC,CASSITASYEQYF
-,TRBV6-1,TRBJ2-7,TRBD1,TGTGCCAGCAGGGGGGGACAGGGCAGCTCCTACGAGCAGTACTTC,CASRGGQGSSYEQYF
-,TRBV11-3,TRBJ1-3,TRBD1,TGTGCCAGCAGCCAGGGGGTTGGAAACACCATATATTTT,CASSQGVGNTIYF
-,TRBV7-8,TRBJ1-2,TRBD1,TGTGCCAGCAGCCCCCCAGGACAGGGCCCTACCTATGGCTACACCTTC,CASSPPGQGPTYGYTF
-,TRBV19,TRBJ1-5,-,TGTGCCAGTAGTATTTCGGGGGCGCGGGGGTTTCAGCCCCAGCATTTT,CASSISGARGFQPQHF
-,TRBV10-3,TRBJ1-3,-,TGTGCCATCAGCTTGGGGGTATCTGGAAACACCATATATTTT,CAISLGVSGNTIYF
-,TRBV7-2,TRBJ1-6,TRBD1,TGTGCCAGCAGCTTCCGGGACAGGAATAATTCACCCCTCCACTTT,CASSFRDRNNSPLHF
-,TRBV5-1,TRBJ2-7,TRBD2,TGCGCCAGCAGCGGAGGAACCGGGACTAGCGGACTCTACGAGCAGTACTTC,CASSGGTGTSGLYEQYF
-,TRBV5-1,TRBJ1-1,-,TGCGCCAGCAGCTTTATAGGAGATATCACTGAAGCTTTCTTT,CASSFIGDITEAFF
-,TRBV5-6,TRBJ1-1,TRBD1,TGTGCCAGCAGCTGGACAGGGGGTGGGGAAGCTTTCTTT,CASSWTGGGEAFF
-,TRBV6-1,TRBJ1-2,-,TGTGCCAGCAGCCCGAAGGACAGCAGTAACTATGGCTACACCTTC,CASSPKDSSNYGYTF
-,TRBV4-1,TRBJ1-5,-,TGCGCCAGCAGCAGCAGGGAGGGAAATCAGCCCCAGCATTTT,CASSSREGNQPQHF
-,TRBV10-3,TRBJ1-2,TRBD1,TGTGCCATCGGGGGGGGACAGCAGTATGGCTACACCTTC,CAIGGGQQYGYTF
-,TRBV6-1,TRBJ1-2,-,TGTGCCAGCAGTGAAGGGAGGCAGCCTATGGGGGGCTACACCTTC,CASSEGRQPMGGYTF
-,TRBV9,TRBJ2-3,-,TGTGCCAGCAGCGTCTGGACAGCTAGCACAGATACGCAGTATTTT,CASSVWTASTDTQYF
-,TRBV7-2,TRBJ2-1,-,TGTGCCAGCAGCTTAGCAGGGGCTGGATACAATGAGCAGTTCTTC,CASSLAGAGYNEQFF
-,TRBV27,TRBJ1-1,TRBD1,TGTGCCAGCACCGGGACAGGCGTTTTCACTGAAGCTTTCTTT,CASTGTGVFTEAFF
-,TRBV5-4,TRBJ1-1,-,TGTGCCAGCAGCTGGGAAAGACAGTTGAACACTGAAGCTTTCTTT,CASSWERQLNTEAFF
-,TRBV2,TRBJ1-2,-,TGTGCCAGCAGCAGCAGTATCTATGGCTACACCTTC,CASSSSIYGYTF
-,TRBV19,TRBJ2-5,-,TGTGCCAGTAGTCTTACGGGGTTCCAAGAGACCCAGTACTTC,CASSLTGFQETQYF
-,TRBV4-2,TRBJ1-2,-,TGTGCCAGCAGCCAAGACGCCTATGGCTACACCTTC,CASSQDAYGYTF
-,TRBV4-2,TRBJ2-7,TRBD2,TGTGCCAGCAGCTTCGGACTAGCGGGGACCTACGAGCAGTACTTC,CASSFGLAGTYEQYF
-,TRBV28,TRBJ1-2,TRBD1,TGTGCCAGCAGTTACAGGGGGCTGGAAGGCGGCTACACCTTC,CASSYRGLEGGYTF
-,TRBV5-8,TRBJ2-3,-,TGTGCCAGCAGCTTGTGGAAGGCGACAGATACGCAGTATTTT,CASSLWKATDTQYF
-,TRBV5-1,TRBJ2-2,-,TGCGCCAGCAGCCCGAGGGGGGACACCGGGGAGCTGTTTTTT,CASSPRGDTGELFF
-,TRBV10-3,TRBJ2-3,-,TGTGCCATCAGTGAATCCGTCACAGATACGCAGTATTTT,CAISESVTDTQYF
-,TRBV19,TRBJ2-5,-,TGTGCCAGTACTAAGGGAGGGGGCGCGTGGGAGACCCAGTACTTC,CASTKGGGAWETQYF
-,TRBV19,TRBJ1-1,-,TGTGCCAGTAGTAATGGGGGGAGGATGAACACTGAAGCTTTCTTT,CASSNGGRMNTEAFF
-,TRBV19,TRBJ1-1,-,TGTGCCAGTAGTCTACTGGGAAACACTGAAGCTTTCTTT,CASSLLGNTEAFF
-,TRBV10-1,TRBJ2-1,-,TGCGCCAGCAGTGAAAGCGGTTCCTACAATGAGCAGTTCTTC,CASSESGSYNEQFF
-,TRBV6-6,TRBJ2-7,TRBD1,TGTGCCAGCACTCGGGACAGCTCCTACGAGCAGTACTTC,CASTRDSSYEQYF
large,TRBV6-5,TRBJ1-2,-,TGTGCCAGCAGCCCGAAGGACAGCAGTAACTATGGCTACACCTTC,CASSPKDSSNYGYTF
once,TRBV10-3,TRBJ2-1,-,TGTGCCATCAGTGAGTCTGGTAGCGGTAATGAGCAGTTCTTC,CAISESGSGNEQFF
-,TRBV6-6,TRBJ2-7,-,TGTGCCAGCAGTTACGCGGCTGTCTCCCCCACCTACGAGCAGTACTTC,CASSYAAVSPTYEQYF
-,TRBV5-1,TRBJ2-3,TRBD2,TGCGCCAGCAGCTTACGCGGGGGGCCAGATACGCAGTATTTT,CASSLRGGPDTQYF
-,TRBV6-5,TRBJ2-1,-,TGTGCCAGCAGGGGACGGCCTCCCTACAATGAGCAGTTCTTC,CASRGRPPYNEQFF
-,TRBV9,TRBJ2-1,TRBD2,TGTGCCAGCAGCGTAGGCGGCGGGAGAACGGGGAATGAGCAGTTCTTC,CASSVGGGRTGNEQFF
-,TRBV6-4,TRBJ1-2,-,TGTGCCAGCAGTGACTCGCTTAATACGGAGTACACCTTC,CASSDSLNTEYTF
-,TRBV11-3,TRBJ1-3,-,TGTGCCAGCAGCCTACGACGGTCCTCATGGGACACCATATATTTT,CASSLRRSSWDTIYF
-,TRBV30,TRBJ1-4,TRBD1,TGTGCCTGGAGCCAGGGACAGGGTGGGGAAAAACTGTTTTTT,CAWSQGQGGEKLFF
-,TRBV11-2,TRBJ2-2,TRBD1,TGTGCCAGCAGCTTAGGGACAGGAGACACCGGGGAGCTGTTTTTT,CASSLGTGDTGELFF
-,TRBV9,TRBJ2-1,TRBD2,TGTGCCAGCAGCGTAGCTAGCGGGTACAATGAGCAGTTCTTC,CASSVASGYNEQFF
-,TRBV9,TRBJ2-1,-,TGTGCCAGCAGCGGCCATAACAATGAGCAGTTCTTC,CASSGHNNEQFF
few,TRBV7-3,TRBJ2-3,TRBD2,TGTGCCAGCAGCCGCACTAGCGGGAGGGCAGATACGCAGTATTTT,CASSRTSGRADTQYF
-,TRBV28,TRBJ2-3,-,TGTGCCAGCAGTCCCCGGGTAGGGGCAGATACGCAGTATTTT,CASSPRVGADTQYF
large,TRBV5-6,TRBJ1-1,-,TGTGCCAGCAGGGTAGGGTTCACTGAAGCTTTCTTT,CASRVGFTEAFF
-,TRBV5-5,TRBJ1-4,TRBD1,TGTGCCAGCAGCTTGCGAGACAGGGGCAGTGAAAAACTGTTTTTT,CASSLRDRGSEKLFF
-,TRBV6-5,TRBJ1-1,-,TGTGCCAGCAGTGAACCTCCCTTTAACACTGAAGCTTTCTTT,CASSEPPFNTEAFF
-,TRBV5-1,TRBJ2-2,-,TGCGCCAGCAGCTTGATGGACAGCAGGACCGGGGAGCTGTTTTTT,CASSLMDSRTGELFF
-,TRBV5-6,TRBJ1-4,-,TGTGCCAGCAGCTTGTCGCCAGCAACTAATGAAAAACTGTTTTTT,CASSLSPATNEKLFF
-,TRBV6-5,TRBJ1-5,-,TGTGCCAGCAAGGACCGACCGGTCCAGCCCCAGCATTTT,CASKDRPVQPQHF